This is a list of T cell receptor beta chains from one sample in a study of regulatory T cells in long-lasting Graves disease. Via MiXCR, TCRdb re-called the multiplex PCR reads, giving one row per CDR3 protein. The table has more than 400,000 distinct CDR3 sequences, around 16% seen once. This sample was also put to use in a study of T cells in Graves' hyperthyroidism and ophthalmopathy.

The sequencing here drew on peripheral blood mononuclear cells (PBMCs), taken at new diagnosis, from a patient treated with antithyroid drugs. These receptors originate from a man aged 40-55 years with Graves disease. CDR3s include the opening cysteine and the closing phenylalanine or tryptophan. Each record gives: CDR3 DNA, CDR3 protein, D gene, clone size, V gene, J gene. A D gene is named only where the DNA matches it firmly. The size of a clone is reported for some rows only, either as once, few or many, or as a class for expanded clones.

TGTGCCAGCAGTTTATTCTCAGCTGAAGCTTTCTTT,CASSLFSAEAFF,.,many,TRBV28,TRBJ1-1
TGTGCCAGCAGTTTAAAGGGAGTTAGGATCTCTGGAAACACCATATATTTT,CASSLKGVRISGNTIYF,.,few,TRBV12-3/TRBV12-4,TRBJ1-3
TGTGCCAGCAGCTTACTTGGAAGAGCGGGCTACGAGCAGTACTTC,CASSLLGRAGYEQYF,.,many,TRBV7-9,TRBJ2-7
TGTGCCAGCAGCCAAGGGTATTTGGACAGGGATGACTATGGCTACACCTTC,CASSQGYLDRDDYGYTF,TRBD1,many,TRBV3-1,TRBJ1-2
TGTGCCAGTAGTATAAGACAGTCCCTCAATCAGCCCCAGCATTTT,CASSIRQSLNQPQHF,.,.,TRBV19,TRBJ1-5
TGTGCCAGCAGCCAAGTTGTCCCCGCCGCGGGGGAGCTGTTTTTT,CASSQVVPAAGELFF,.,.,TRBV3-1,TRBJ2-2
TGTGCCAGCAGTAAGAGCGGGAGGGTCTACGAGCAGTACTTC,CASSKSGRVYEQYF,TRBD2,.,TRBV27,TRBJ2-7
TGTGCCTGGAGGGGTCGTGACGAGCAGTACTTC,CAWRGRDEQYF,.,many,TRBV30,TRBJ2-7
TGTGCCAGCAGCAACCGGGACTACAATGAGCAGTTCTTC,CASSNRDYNEQFF,.,.,TRBV7-9,TRBJ2-1
TGCGCCAGCAGCCCGGACAGGGGCCTAAACTACGAGCAGTACTTC,CASSPDRGLNYEQYF,TRBD1,.,TRBV4-1,TRBJ2-7
TGTGCCAGCAGCTTAGACAGGGCAAATGAGCAGTTCTTC,CASSLDRANEQFF,.,many,TRBV11-2,TRBJ2-1
TGTGCCAGCAGTTCTAGCGGGAGGGCCTTCAATGAGCAGTTCTTC,CASSSSGRAFNEQFF,TRBD2,many,TRBV27,TRBJ2-1
TGTGCCACCAGTGATCTAACTAGCGGAGTGGGAGAGACCCAGTACTTC,CATSDLTSGVGETQYF,TRBD2,.,TRBV24-1,TRBJ2-5
TGTGCCAGCTCAGGCCTAGGCGGAGGGCATGGCAATGAGCAGTTCTTC,CASSGLGGGHGNEQFF,.,few,TRBV18,TRBJ2-1
TGTGCCAGCAGCGGGCCTAGCGGGAGGGGAATCCCCTACAATGAGCAGTTCTTC,CASSGPSGRGIPYNEQFF,TRBD2,many,TRBV9,TRBJ2-1
TGTGCCAGCAGCCCCAGCGGGACTTTCCCCTACAATGAGCAGTTCTTC,CASSPSGTFPYNEQFF,TRBD2,many,TRBV12-3/TRBV12-4,TRBJ2-1
TGTGCCAGCTGTTGGGGGGTAGGTAATTCACCCCTCCACTTT,CASCWGVGNSPLHF,.,.,TRBV5-6,TRBJ1-6
TGTGCCAGCAGCTTAGGGGTAAATACCCAGTACTTC,CASSLGVNTQYF,.,many,TRBV7-9,TRBJ2-5
TGTGCCACCAGCCTACTAGCGGGAGGTGGTACAGATACGCAGTATTTT,CATSLLAGGGTDTQYF,TRBD2,many,TRBV24-1,TRBJ2-3
TGTGCCAGCAAGTGGGACCATAGCCCCGGGGAGCTGTTTTTT,CASKWDHSPGELFF,.,.,TRBV6-2/TRBV6-3,TRBJ2-2
TGTGCCGAGCGGGAGGGGAACACCGGGGAGCTGTTTTTT,CAEREGNTGELFF,TRBD2,many,TRBV28,TRBJ2-2
TGCAGCGTCAATGGGGACAGGGGTGACATTCAGTACTTC,CSVNGDRGDIQYF,TRBD1,.,TRBV29-1,TRBJ2-4
TGTGCTAGTCGCCGTGGTCGACTCGGCTACGAGCAGTACTTC,CASRRGRLGYEQYF,.,many,TRBV12-5,TRBJ2-7
TGTGCCAGCTCACCGTCAGGCGGGAGCCAAGAATCCTACAATGAGCAGTTCTTC,CASSPSGGSQESYNEQFF,TRBD2,many,TRBV18,TRBJ2-1
TGTGCCAGCAGCGTCCTAGGAAACACCGGGGAGCTGTTTTTT,CASSVLGNTGELFF,.,few,TRBV9,TRBJ2-2
TGTGCCAGTAGTACTAGCGGGAGGGGAGATGAGCAGTTCTTC,CASSTSGRGDEQFF,TRBD2,.,TRBV19,TRBJ2-1
TGTGCCAGCAGTCCTCGATTAGCGGGAGGGCCGACCTACGAGCAGTACTTC,CASSPRLAGGPTYEQYF,TRBD2,many,TRBV27,TRBJ2-7
TGCAGTGCTAGTATCGCAAATAGCAATCAGCCCCAGCATTTT,CSASIANSNQPQHF,.,many,TRBV20-1,TRBJ1-5
TGTGCCAGCAGACCCCCGGGACTCCCCACCGGGGAGCTGTTTTTT,CASRPPGLPTGELFF,.,many,TRBV28,TRBJ2-2
TGTGCCAGCAGCCAACCGCAAGAGACCCAGTACTTC,CASSQPQETQYF,.,many,TRBV3-1,TRBJ2-5
TGTGCCAGCAGTAAAGACAGCACCCTTTACAATGAGCAGTTCTTC,CASSKDSTLYNEQFF,.,.,TRBV6-2/TRBV6-3,TRBJ2-1
TGTGCCACCAGTGATATAGCGGGAACCTACAATGAGCAGTTCTTC,CATSDIAGTYNEQFF,TRBD2,.,TRBV24-1,TRBJ2-1
TGTGCCAGCTCACCCTCTGGAGGGGAACTTAATCAGCCCCAGCATTTT,CASSPSGGELNQPQHF,.,.,TRBV18,TRBJ1-5
TGTGCCAGTAGTATGGGGTTACAGGGGGCCTCCTCTGGGGCCAACGTCCTGACTTTC,CASSMGLQGASSGANVLTF,TRBD1,few,TRBV19,TRBJ2-6
TGTGCCAGCAGTACAGAGCGACAGGGGTTGGTTGGGGTCAGAAAGTTCTTC,CASSTERQGLVGVRKFF,TRBD1,few,TRBV6-1,TRBJ2-1
TGCAGCGTAGCAGCACAGTACTCCTACGAGCAGTACTTC,CSVAAQYSYEQYF,.,few,TRBV29-1,TRBJ2-7
TGCAGCGTTATCCCCGCGAACACCGGGGAGCTGTTTTTT,CSVIPANTGELFF,.,.,TRBV29-1,TRBJ2-2
TGTGCCACCAGTGACCCAAGCTCTGGGGCCAACGTCCTGACTTTC,CATSDPSSGANVLTF,.,.,TRBV24-1,TRBJ2-6
TGTGCCAGCCATCGTCGACCCGGGGAGCTGTTTTTT,CASHRRPGELFF,.,.,TRBV6-1,TRBJ2-2
TGTGCCAGCAGTTACTCCTTAGCGGGAGTCAACGAGCAGTACTTC,CASSYSLAGVNEQYF,TRBD2,many,TRBV6-5,TRBJ2-7
TGTGCCAGCAGCCCCAAAGGCGGCGTCCTACGGGAGACCCAGTACTTC,CASSPKGGVLRETQYF,.,many,TRBV7-9,TRBJ2-5
TGTGCCACCGGGACTAGCGGTCTCACAGATACGCAGTATTTT,CATGTSGLTDTQYF,TRBD2,many,TRBV24-1,TRBJ2-3
TGTGCCAGCAGGCCAACCGGGACAGAGAAAAACATTCAGTACTTC,CASRPTGTEKNIQYF,TRBD1,many,TRBV28,TRBJ2-4
TGTGCCAGCAGTTCTGGTCCGATTAGGGCGGTCTATGGCTACACCTTC,CASSSGPIRAVYGYTF,.,few,TRBV6-4,TRBJ1-2
TGCAGCGTTGAAGATCCTCTCGGGGACGCCACAGCTGGGGCCAACGTCCTGACTTTC,CSVEDPLGDATAGANVLTF,.,.,TRBV29-1,TRBJ2-6
TGTGCCAGCAGAGCAGCGTACCAAGAGACCCAGTACTTC,CASRAAYQETQYF,.,.,TRBV6-1,TRBJ2-5
TGCAGTGCTTACCTTAGGGGGGTGGGGGGTGAGCAGTTCTTC,CSAYLRGVGGEQFF,.,many,TRBV20-1,TRBJ2-1
TGCAGTGCTAGGCAAGACAATCAGCCCCAGCATTTT,CSARQDNQPQHF,.,.,TRBV20-1,TRBJ1-5
TGTGCCACCAGTGATTTTGGGCAGGGGCATTGGGGATCTGGGGCCAACGTCCTGACTTTC,CATSDFGQGHWGSGANVLTF,.,many,TRBV24-1,TRBJ2-6
TGTGCCAGCAGTGATCGCAGTAGAGACAGGGGAGGCCAGCCCCAGCATTTT,CASSDRSRDRGGQPQHF,TRBD1,.,TRBV6-4,TRBJ1-5
TGTGCCAGCAGTTACAATCGGGAGGGAACCTACAATGAGCAGTTCTTC,CASSYNREGTYNEQFF,TRBD2,many,TRBV6-2/TRBV6-3,TRBJ2-1
TGTGCTAGTGGTTTGGTACGCGGAGAACCCCTCAATGAGCAGTTCTTC,CASGLVRGEPLNEQFF,.,many,TRBV12-5,TRBJ2-1
TGTGCCAGCAGCTCGGACAGTGGCGAGCGGACCCTCTACGAGCAGTACTTC,CASSSDSGERTLYEQYF,.,.,TRBV7-9,TRBJ2-7
TGTGCCAGCAGTCTAGGACACCCAGACTCCTACGAGCAGTACTTC,CASSLGHPDSYEQYF,.,many,TRBV6-2/TRBV6-3,TRBJ2-7
TGCGCCAGCAGCGCGGACACCGCGACTAATGAAAAACTGCTTTTT,CASSADTATNEKLLF,.,.,TRBV5-1,TRBJ1-4